The sequence of this TCR beta chain was determined in a study of resident and recirculating memory T cells in vitiligo. Study-wide background: Epidermis came from shave biopsies of lesional and nonlesional sites, plus PBMCs. Genomic DNA was extracted from whole homogenized samples, with no cell sorting. Study conclusions and caveats: Clonality differed among vitiligo lesions, with no unique dominant clone.

Generated by immunoSEQ multiplex PCR, the TCRdb table keeps only in-frame clones and is missing some. The sample lists 75,000 to 95,000 clones; 90% to 95% were seen once. In regard to this clone: What it binds is not known.

V was shortened by 6 bases and J by 4 bases, with 10 bases between the two germline ends. CDR1 and CDR2 (germline): MNHNS, SASEGT. The CDR3 is made up of 13 amino acids. The V and J genes are TRBV6-1 and TRBJ1-3; the D is unclear. The sequence came from a male donor with vitiligo. The sample was blood. The CDR3 nucleotides are TGTGCCAGCAGCGCTAGGTACGGAAACACCATATATTTT. Translation: CASSARYGNTIYF.